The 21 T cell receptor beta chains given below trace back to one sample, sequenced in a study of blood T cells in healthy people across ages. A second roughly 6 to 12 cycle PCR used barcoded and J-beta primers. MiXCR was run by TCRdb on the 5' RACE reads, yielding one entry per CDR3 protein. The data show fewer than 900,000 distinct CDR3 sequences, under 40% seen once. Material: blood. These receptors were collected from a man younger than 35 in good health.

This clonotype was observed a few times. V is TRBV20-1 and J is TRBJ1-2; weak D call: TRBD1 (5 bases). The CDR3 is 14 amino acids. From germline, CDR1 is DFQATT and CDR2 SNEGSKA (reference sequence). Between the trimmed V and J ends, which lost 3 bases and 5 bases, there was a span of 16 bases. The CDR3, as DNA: TGCAGTGCTAGGATCCGGGGACCGGGGTATGGCTACACCTTC. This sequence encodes CSARIRGPGYGYTF.

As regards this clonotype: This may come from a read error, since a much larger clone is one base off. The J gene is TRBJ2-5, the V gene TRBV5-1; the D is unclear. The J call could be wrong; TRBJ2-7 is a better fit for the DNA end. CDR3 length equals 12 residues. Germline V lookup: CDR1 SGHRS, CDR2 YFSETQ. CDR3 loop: CASNLTRGEQYF. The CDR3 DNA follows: TGCGCCAGCAACTTGACGCGAGGCGAGCAGTACTTC.

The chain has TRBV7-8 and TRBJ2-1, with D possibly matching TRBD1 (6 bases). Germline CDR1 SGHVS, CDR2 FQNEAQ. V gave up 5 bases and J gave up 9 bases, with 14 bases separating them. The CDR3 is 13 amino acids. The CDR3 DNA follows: TGTGCCAGCAGCGCTCGCACAGGGCTTGAGCAGTTCTTC. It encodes CASSARTGLEQFF.

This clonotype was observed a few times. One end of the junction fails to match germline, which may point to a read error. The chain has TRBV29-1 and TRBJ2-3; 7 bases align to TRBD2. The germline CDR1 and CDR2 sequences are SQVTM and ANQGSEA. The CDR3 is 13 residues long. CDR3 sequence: CSFDRGVTDTQYF. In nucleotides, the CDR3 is TGCAGCTTTGATCGGGGGGTCACAGATACGCAGTATTTT.

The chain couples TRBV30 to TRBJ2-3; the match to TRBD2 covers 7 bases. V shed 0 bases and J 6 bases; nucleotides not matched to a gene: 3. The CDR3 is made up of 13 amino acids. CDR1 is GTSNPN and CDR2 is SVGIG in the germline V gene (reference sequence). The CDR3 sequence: CAWSVAGLDTQYF. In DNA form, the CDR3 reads TGTGCCTGGAGTGTAGCGGGGTTGGATACGCAGTATTTT.

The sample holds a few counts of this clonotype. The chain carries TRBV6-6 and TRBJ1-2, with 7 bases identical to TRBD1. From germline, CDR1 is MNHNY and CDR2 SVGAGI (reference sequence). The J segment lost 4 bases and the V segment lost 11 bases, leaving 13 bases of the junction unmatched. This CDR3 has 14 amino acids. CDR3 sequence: CAANTGDRIYGYTF. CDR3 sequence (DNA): TGTGCCGCTAATACAGGGGACCGGATCTATGGCTACACCTTC.

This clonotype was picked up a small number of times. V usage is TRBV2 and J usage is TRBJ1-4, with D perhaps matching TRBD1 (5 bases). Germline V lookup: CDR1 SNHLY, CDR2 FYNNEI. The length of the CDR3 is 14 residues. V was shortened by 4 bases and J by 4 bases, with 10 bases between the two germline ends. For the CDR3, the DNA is TGTGCCAGCAGTGCTCGGGGCTTTAATGAAAAACTGTTTTTT. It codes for CASSARGFNEKLFF. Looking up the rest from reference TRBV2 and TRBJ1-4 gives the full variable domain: EPEVTQTPSHQVTQMGQEVILRCVPISNHLYFYWYRQILGQKVEFLVSFYNNEISEKSEIFDDQFSVERPDGSNFTLKIRSTKLEDSAMYFCASSARGFNEKLFFGSGTQLSVL.

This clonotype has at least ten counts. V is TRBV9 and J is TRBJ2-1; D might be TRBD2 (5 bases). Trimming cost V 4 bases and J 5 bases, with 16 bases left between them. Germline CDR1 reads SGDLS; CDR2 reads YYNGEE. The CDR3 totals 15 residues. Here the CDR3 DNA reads TGTGCCAGCAGCCTCGGGATGTCTGAAAACAATGAGCAGTTCTTC. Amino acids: CASSLGMSENNEQFF.

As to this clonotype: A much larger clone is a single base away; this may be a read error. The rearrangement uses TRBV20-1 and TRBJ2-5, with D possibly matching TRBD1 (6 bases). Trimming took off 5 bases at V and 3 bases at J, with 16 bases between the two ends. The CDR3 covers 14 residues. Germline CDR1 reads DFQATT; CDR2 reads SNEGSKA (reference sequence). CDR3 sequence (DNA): TGCAGTGCTGGAAGGGGGTGCCTAGAAGAGACCCAGTACTTC. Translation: CSAGRGCLEETQYF.

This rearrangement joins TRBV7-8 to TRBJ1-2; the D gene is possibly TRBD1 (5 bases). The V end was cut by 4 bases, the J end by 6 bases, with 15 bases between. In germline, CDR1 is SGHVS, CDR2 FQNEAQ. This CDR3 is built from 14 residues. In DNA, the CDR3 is TGTGCCAGCAGCTCCAAACCGACAGTGGATGGCTACACCTTC. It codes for CASSSKPTVDGYTF.

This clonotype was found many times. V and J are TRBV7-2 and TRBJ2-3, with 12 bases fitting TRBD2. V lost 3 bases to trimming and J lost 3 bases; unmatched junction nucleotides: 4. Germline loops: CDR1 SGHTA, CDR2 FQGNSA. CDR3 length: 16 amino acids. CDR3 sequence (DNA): TGTGCCAGCAGCTTCTCTAGCGGGGGGGCTACAGATACGCAGTATTTT. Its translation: CASSFSSGGATDTQYF.

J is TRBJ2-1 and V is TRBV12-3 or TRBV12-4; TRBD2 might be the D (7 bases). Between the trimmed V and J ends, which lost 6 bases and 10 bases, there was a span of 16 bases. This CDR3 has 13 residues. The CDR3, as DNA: TGTGCCAGCAGGGGAGGGGGGGTTGGGGAGCAGTTCTTC. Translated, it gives CASRGGGVGEQFF.

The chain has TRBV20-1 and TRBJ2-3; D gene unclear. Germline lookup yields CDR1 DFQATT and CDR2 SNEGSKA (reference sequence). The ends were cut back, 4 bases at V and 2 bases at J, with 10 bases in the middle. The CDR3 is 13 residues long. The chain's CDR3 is CSAKLPNTDTQYF. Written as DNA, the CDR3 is TGCAGTGCTAAGTTGCCTAACACAGATACGCAGTATTTT.

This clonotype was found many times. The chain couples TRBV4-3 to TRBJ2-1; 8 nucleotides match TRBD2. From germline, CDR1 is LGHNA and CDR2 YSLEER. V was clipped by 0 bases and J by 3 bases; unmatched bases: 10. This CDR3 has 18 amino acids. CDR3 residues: CASSQDGTGGPVYNEQFF. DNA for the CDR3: TGCGCCAGCAGCCAAGACGGAACGGGGGGGCCGGTCTACAATGAGCAGTTCTTC.

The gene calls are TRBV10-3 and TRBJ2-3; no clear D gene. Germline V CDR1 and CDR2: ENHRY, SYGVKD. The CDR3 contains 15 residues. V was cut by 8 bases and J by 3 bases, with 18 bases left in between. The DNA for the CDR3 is TGTGCCATCCAGCCGGGTCGTCTCGGTACAGATACGCAGTATTTT. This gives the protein CAIQPGRLGTDTQYF.

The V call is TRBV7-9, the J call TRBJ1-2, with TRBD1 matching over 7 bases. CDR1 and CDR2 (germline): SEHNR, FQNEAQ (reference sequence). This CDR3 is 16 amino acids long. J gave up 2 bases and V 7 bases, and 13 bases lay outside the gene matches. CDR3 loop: CASTPLGQDENYGYTF. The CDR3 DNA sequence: TGTGCCAGCACCCCTTTAGGACAGGACGAGAACTATGGCTACACCTTC.

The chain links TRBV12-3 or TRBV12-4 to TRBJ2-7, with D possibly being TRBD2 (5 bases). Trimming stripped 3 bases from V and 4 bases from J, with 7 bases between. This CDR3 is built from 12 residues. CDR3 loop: CASSFWEYEQYF. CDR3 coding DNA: TGTGCCAGCAGTTTTTGGGAGTACGAGCAGTACTTC.

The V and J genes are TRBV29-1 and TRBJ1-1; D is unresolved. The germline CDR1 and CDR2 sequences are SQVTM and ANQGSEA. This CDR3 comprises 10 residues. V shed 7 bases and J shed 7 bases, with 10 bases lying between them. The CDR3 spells CSADRGEAFF. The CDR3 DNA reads TGCAGCGCCGATCGTGGTGAAGCTTTCTTT.

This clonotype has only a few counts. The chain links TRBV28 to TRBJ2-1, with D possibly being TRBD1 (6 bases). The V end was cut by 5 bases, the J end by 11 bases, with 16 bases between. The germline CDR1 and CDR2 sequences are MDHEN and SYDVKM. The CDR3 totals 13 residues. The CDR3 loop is CASSVSDRSKQFF. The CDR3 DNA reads TGTGCCAGCAGTGTTTCGGACAGAAGTAAGCAGTTCTTC.

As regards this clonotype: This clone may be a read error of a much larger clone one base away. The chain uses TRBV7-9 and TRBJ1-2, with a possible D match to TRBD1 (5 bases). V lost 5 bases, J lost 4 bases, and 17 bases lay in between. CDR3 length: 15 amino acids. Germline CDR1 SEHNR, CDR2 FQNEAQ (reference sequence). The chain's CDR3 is CASSTYGGGVYGYTF. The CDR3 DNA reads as TGTGCCAGCAGCACCTACGGGGGAGGGGTCTATGGCTACACCTTC.

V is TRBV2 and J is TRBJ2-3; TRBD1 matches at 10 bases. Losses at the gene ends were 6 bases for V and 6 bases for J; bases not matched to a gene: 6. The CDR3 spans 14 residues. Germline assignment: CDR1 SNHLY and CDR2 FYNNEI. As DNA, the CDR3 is TGTGCCAGCAGGGGGACAGGGGAATGGGATACGCAGTATTTT. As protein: CASRGTGEWDTQYF.